This T cell receptor beta chain was sequenced for a study of cytomegalovirus exposure and HLA in healthy donors (dated by TCRdb to 2016 to 2017). Describing the broader study: An earlier analysis of approximately 640 of the donors reported 250 to 300 Gb of sequence data and roughly 100 million unique TCR beta sequences from 150 million to 200 million T cells. Among the roughly 400 genotyped donors, 75% to 90% belonged to the genetic ancestry cluster associated with self-reported Caucasian donors. Class I and class II HLA loci were covered by the typing at four-digit resolution. Four to six DR-DQ haplotypes were handled as single units for association and clustering, since linkage in the cohort was strong. The study profiled the T cell repertoires of approximately 700 subjects by immunosequencing and related them to cytomegalovirus serostatus. To decide whether each TCR beta V gene segment behaved as functional or pseudogenic, an earlier analysis of nearly 600 of the donors relied on high-throughput TCR beta sequencing. Donor age, sex, ethnicity and CMV serostatus were compiled together with the repertoire data. To study patterns of TCR occurrence, a later analysis re-analyzed previously published TCR beta repertoires from 500 to 850 donors and added high-resolution HLA genotyping. The study aimed to test whether signatures of past pathogen exposure could be identified by cataloging public T cell receptors. The later analysis used no new phenotypic data to find candidate immune exposures, relying instead on TCR beta sequences and their occurrence across donors. The number of typed donors differed by locus: about 629-630 for A, B, C, DRB1 and DQB1; roughly 510 for DQA1; 606 for DPA1; and about 470 for DPB1. Every repertoire in the discovery cohort had been generated on one and the same sequencing platform. Across roughly 420 genotyped donors of the cohort, an average of about 220,000 unique TCR beta nucleotide sequences per donor were sequenced, and around 19% of those sequences were non-productive. A separate validation cohort of about 110 different subjects was used in addition to the approximately 640-subject first cohort. An early release that covered some 640 HLA-typed donors contained approximately 300 gigabases of sequencing data and approximately 85 million unique TCR sequences. A later genetic analysis took genome-wide SNP genotypes for about 55% of the 666 donors and used that subset as a discovery cohort. The study combined high-throughput TCR immunosequencing, statistical association of individual TCRs with disease status, and machine learning to predict cytomegalovirus infection status.

This clone was found a few times. Its antigen remains unidentified. No quality values exist for individual bases; no much larger clone is one base distant. The receptor library was made with the immunoSEQ multiplex PCR assay. For the multiplex PCR, a mixture combining 60 forward primers for TCR Vbeta segments and 13 reverse primers for TCR Jbeta segments was used. The CDR3 region of rearranged TCR beta genes was amplified from genomic DNA by a multiplex PCR assay. The amplified TCR beta libraries were sequenced on the Illumina HiSeq System as 87-base-pair reads. The original pipeline was this. In a later analysis, about 80 million unique TCR beta chains were counted across the roughly 610 repertoires, and roughly 11 million of these chains were shared by at least two donors. Raw reads were error-corrected and collapsed into unique sequences by a nearest-neighbor algorithm in which closely related sequences were merged to remove PCR and sequencing errors. To assign V, D and J gene segments, CDR3 sequences were aligned to IMGT reference sequences. For a sequence to be retained, a match of at least six nucleotides was required to both a V gene segment and a J gene segment. Rearrangements were called productive when the CDR3 lacked stop codons and stayed in frame with V and J; all others were non-productive. CDR3 was defined by IMGT convention, running from the second conserved V-encoded cysteine to the conserved J-encoded phenylalanine. The earlier analysis of 587 of the donors excluded sequences that lacked an unambiguous match to a single V gene segment. An earlier analysis of 550 to 650 of the donors classified V segments as functional when productive rearrangements were above 56.7% and as segregating when the standard deviation between donors was above 5%. To diagnose cytomegalovirus status from the catalog of TCR beta chain sequences, a statistical classification framework was built. A later analysis assigned V and J genes by comparing TCR nucleotide sequences with IMGT/GENE-DB human TR gene sequences. Using the TCRdist pipeline, a later analysis assigned CDR3 sequences along with most-parsimonious VDJ recombination scenarios. In a later analysis, every TCR beta chain was defined by the combination of its CDR3 amino acid sequence and its V-gene family, and reads without a unique V-gene family were dropped. As a way to deal with suspected cross-contamination and a sequencing artifact, a later analysis dropped more than 500 nucleotide sequences that were highly shared and had low generation probability. In a later analysis, a clonal expansion index for each public chain was calculated from normalized within-repertoire ranks of inferred template counts. In a later analysis, generation probabilities were computed with a VDJ recombination model fitted to out-of-frame rearrangements, and the resulting probabilities were checked against IGoR. In a later analysis, hypergeometric tests were used to score TCR-TCR, TCR-HLA and TCR-CMV co-occurrence, with a repertoire-size bias correction applied to TCR pairs. A later analysis estimated false discovery rates by permuting HLA or CMV assignments 20 times. In a later analysis, co-occurring TCRs were grouped using DBSCAN, with TCRdist sequence similarity added in when clustering inside HLA-allele-positive subsets. Repertoires with fewer than 30,000 or more than 120,000 public chains, plus five repertoires with anomalous nucleotide sharing, were excluded from co-occurrence clustering. TCRdb took this table from immuneACCESS and kept in-frame rearrangements with V and J called. Such tables lack part of the clones; where checked against another copy, unresolved V genes explain under half of the gap, and the rest is unexplained. V and J calls and clone size are given by that table; D and trimming were obtained from the DNA. The sample table lists approximately 110,000 clones, roughly three fifths of them with a count of one. 3.8% of the sample is taken by the ten largest.

In total, approximately 690 healthy bone marrow donors made up the cohort. Cohort members were all nominally healthy when sampled, although unrecorded immune exposures were likely present. The donor tested CMV seropositive, placing the donor among the 250 to 350 seropositive members of the cohort. Each donor provided a peripheral blood sample, and peripheral blood mononuclear cells were used for TCR beta sequencing. Genomic DNA was extracted from the blood cell samples with the Qiagen DNeasy Blood Extraction Kit. Overall study outcomes, separate from this receptor: Because counts were too low, about 15 rarely observed V segments, including chromosome 9 orphons, were left out of the earlier analysis of 500 to 650 of the donors. CMV serostatus was the only immune exposure information available for the cohort. Presence/absence analyses assumed roughly uniform sequencing depth across donors, an assumption that may not hold. Only TCR beta chains were sequenced in this cohort, and the absence of alpha or paired-chain data limited detectable features. V-gene and J-gene trimming of TCR beta chains was associated with a missense DCLRE1C variant in a later genetic analysis, and the association was replicated in an independent cohort. Most CMV-associated TCR beta chains appeared to be HLA-restricted in a later analysis, and the HLA associations seemed to be driven largely by CMV exposure. In both the original and validation cohorts, the classifier was reported to diagnose cytomegalovirus status with high specificity and sensitivity. A further reported finding was that TCR beta sequences accurately predicted the HLA-A and HLA-B alleles for most subjects in the first cohort. A group of highly shared sequence variants was considered likely to be a technical artifact of the sequencing pipeline. Because some donors lacked HLA typing at each locus, the association tests relied only on the typed subset. In an earlier analysis of about 600 of the donors, most TCR beta V segments appeared in productive rearrangements about 87% or about 30% of the time, broadly matching IMGT annotations. The study gave a list of under 200 TCR beta chains associated with cytomegalovirus. At a false discovery rate of 0.05, a later analysis linked 16,000 or so TCR beta sequences to specific HLA alleles. Most TCR sequences were seen in very few donors, while some public TCRs were found in many individuals. The 87-base-pair reads could not distinguish some IMGT-functional V segments, including TRBV6-2 and TRBV6-3, so those segments were excluded. Assigning TCR associations to individual alleles was difficult when HLA alleles, especially DR and DQ, strongly co-occurred. A few of the identified cytomegalovirus-associated TCR beta chains were confirmed in vitro to be specific for cytomegalovirus antigens. Linkage disequilibrium might explain the correlated functional status among segregating V segments, but an unknown experimental factor could not be ruled out. According to the authors, the approach could potentially be generalized to other disease states and immunological phenotypes. According to a later analysis, parvovirus B19, influenza, CMV and Epstein-Barr virus appeared linked to several top co-occurrence clusters. A later genetic analysis reported fewer N-insertions in productive TCRs among donors in an Asian-associated ancestry cluster than the roughly 650-donor mean. Compared with equally common non-associated chains, HLA-associated TCR beta chains in a later analysis were more clonally expanded and had lower generation probabilities. A later analysis found that TCR association rates varied across HLA loci, with DRB1 alleles showing the most associated TCRs and HLA-C alleles the fewest.

V and J are truncated by 8 bases and 6 bases respectively, leaving an intervening sequence of 10 bases. Inclusive of the bounding cysteine and phenylalanine, the CDR3 is 12 residues long. The entry retains the CDR3 DNA only, 36 bases that are in frame from base 1. The germline V gene yields MGHRA for CDR1 and YSYEKL for CDR2. This sequence uses TRBV4-1 and TRBJ1-4; the D gene cannot be named for sure. This TCR derives from a young man in good health and CMV-seropositive. Input material: PBMCs. The CDR3 amino acid sequence is: CASGRPYEKLFF. The nucleotide sequence is given as TGCGCCAGCGGGAGACCCTATGAAAAACTGTTTTTT.